This T cell receptor beta chain was retrieved from a study of T-cell reconstitution after alpha-beta-depleted transplantation in children. The table lists this clonotype with many counts. Germline CDR1 LGHDT, CDR2 YNNKEL (reference sequence). This CDR3 contains 14 residues. J was trimmed by 6 bases and V by 6 bases; bases with no gene match: 8. Construction of the TCRbeta library involved unique molecular identifiers. TCRdb processed the PCR reads anew with MiXCR; each CDR3 protein has one entry. The table shows some 240,000 distinct CDR3 sequences, with approximately 9.7% occurring only once. The origin of this receptor is a human donor who donated a stem cell graft to a child with SCID. The chain recombines TRBV3-1 with TRBJ1-1; TRBD1 matches at 9 bases. The sequencing here drew on PBMCs from the stem cell graft donor, taken from the stem cell graft. The CDR3 DNA follows: TGTGCCAGCAGGCGACAGGGGGAGTTAGCTGAAGCTTTCTTT. This gives the protein CASRRQGELAEAFF. The full variable domain, with the rest looked up from reference TRBV3-1 and TRBJ1-1, is DTAVSQTPKYLVTQMGNDKSIKCEQNLGHDTMYWYKQDSKKFLKIMFSYNNKELIINETVPNRFSPKSPDKAHLNLHINSLELGDSAVYFCASRRQGELAEAFFGQGTRLTVV.